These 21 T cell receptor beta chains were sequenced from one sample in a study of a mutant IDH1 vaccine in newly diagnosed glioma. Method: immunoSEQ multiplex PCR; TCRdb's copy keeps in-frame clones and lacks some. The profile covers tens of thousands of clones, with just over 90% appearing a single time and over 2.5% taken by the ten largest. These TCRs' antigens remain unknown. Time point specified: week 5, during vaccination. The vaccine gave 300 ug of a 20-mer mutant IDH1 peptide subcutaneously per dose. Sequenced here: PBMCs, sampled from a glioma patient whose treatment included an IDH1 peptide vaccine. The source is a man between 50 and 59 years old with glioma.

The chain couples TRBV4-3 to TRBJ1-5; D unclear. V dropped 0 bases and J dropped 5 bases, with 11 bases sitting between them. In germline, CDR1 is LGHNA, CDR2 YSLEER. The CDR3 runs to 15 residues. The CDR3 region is CASSQDRVDYQPQHF. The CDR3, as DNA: TGCGCCAGCAGCCAAGATCGAGTGGATTATCAGCCCCAGCATTTT.

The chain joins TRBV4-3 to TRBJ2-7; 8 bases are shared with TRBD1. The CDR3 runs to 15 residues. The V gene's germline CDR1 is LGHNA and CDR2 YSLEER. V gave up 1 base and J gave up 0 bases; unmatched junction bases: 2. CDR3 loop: CASSQGTGNSYEQYF. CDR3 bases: TGCGCCAGCAGCCAAGGGACAGGGAACTCCTACGAGCAGTACTTC.

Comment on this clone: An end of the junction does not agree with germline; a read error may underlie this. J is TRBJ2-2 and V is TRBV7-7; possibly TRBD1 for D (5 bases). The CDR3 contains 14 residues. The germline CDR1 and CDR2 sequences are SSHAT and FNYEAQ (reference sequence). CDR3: CASSFGQYTGELFF. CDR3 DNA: TGTGCTAGCAGCTTTGGACAATACACCGGGGAGCTGTTTTTT.

CDR3 amino acids: CASSSPPVYEQYF. The CDR3 nucleotides are TGTGCCAGCAGCTCCCCTCCGGTCTACGAGCAGTACTTC. The chain recombines TRBV7-2 with TRBJ2-7; D unclear. V shed 4 bases and J shed 3 bases, with 10 bases lying between them. Germline V lookup: CDR1 SGHTA, CDR2 FQGNSA. This CDR3 has 13 residues.

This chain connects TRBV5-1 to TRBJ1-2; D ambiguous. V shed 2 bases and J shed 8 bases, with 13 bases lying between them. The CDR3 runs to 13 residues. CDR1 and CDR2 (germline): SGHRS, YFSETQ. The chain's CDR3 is CASSFLLEWGYTF. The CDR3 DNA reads TGCGCCAGCAGCTTTCTCCTCGAGTGGGGCTACACCTTC. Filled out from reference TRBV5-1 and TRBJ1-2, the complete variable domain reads KAGVTQTPRYLIKTRGQQVTLSCSPISGHRSVSWYQQTPGQGLQFLFEYFSETQRNKGNFPGRFSGRQFSNSRSEMNVSTLELGDSALYLCASSFLLEWGYTFGSGTRLTVV.

This CDR3 is CASSWAGQNSYEQYF. CDR3 in DNA: TGTGCCAGCAGTTGGGCGGGACAGAACTCCTACGAGCAGTACTTC. The chain carries TRBV27 and TRBJ2-7, with TRBD1 as a possible D gene (7 bases). Germline assignment: CDR1 MNHEY and CDR2 SMNVEV (reference sequence). Trimming took off 4 bases at V and 0 bases at J, with 13 bases between the two ends. CDR3 length: 15 amino acids.

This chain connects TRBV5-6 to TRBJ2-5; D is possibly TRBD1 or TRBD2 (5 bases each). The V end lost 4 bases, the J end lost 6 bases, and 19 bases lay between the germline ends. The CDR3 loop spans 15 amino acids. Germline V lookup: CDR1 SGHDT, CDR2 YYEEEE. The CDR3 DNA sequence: TGTGCCAGCAGCCGGGGCACGGGCCTTGGAAAGACCCAGTACTTC. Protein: CASSRGTGLGKTQYF. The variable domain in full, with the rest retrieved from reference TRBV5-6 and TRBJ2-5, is DAGVTQSPTHLIKTRGQQVTLRCSPKSGHDTVSWYQQALGQGPQFIFQYYEEEERQRGNFPDRFSGHQFPNYSSELNVNALLLGDSALYLCASSRGTGLGKTQYFGPGTRLLVL.

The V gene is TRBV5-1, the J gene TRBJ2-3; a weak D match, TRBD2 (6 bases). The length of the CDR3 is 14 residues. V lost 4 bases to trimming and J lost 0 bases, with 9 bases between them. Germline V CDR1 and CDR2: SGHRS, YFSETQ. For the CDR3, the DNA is TGCGCCAGCAGCCCTGGGGGGAGCACAGATACGCAGTATTTT. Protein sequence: CASSPGGSTDTQYF.

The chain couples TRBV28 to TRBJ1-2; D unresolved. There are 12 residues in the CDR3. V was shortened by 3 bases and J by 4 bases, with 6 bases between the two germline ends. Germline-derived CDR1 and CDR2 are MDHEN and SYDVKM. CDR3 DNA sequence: TGTGCCAGCAGTTTTTGGGGCTATGGCTACACCTTC. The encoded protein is CASSFWGYGYTF.

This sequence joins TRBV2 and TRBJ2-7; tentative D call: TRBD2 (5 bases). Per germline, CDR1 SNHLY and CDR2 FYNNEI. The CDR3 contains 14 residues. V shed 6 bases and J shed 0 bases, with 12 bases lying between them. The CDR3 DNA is TGTGCCAGCAGAAGAGGGAGCAGCTCCTACGAGCAGTACTTC. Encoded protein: CASRRGSSSYEQYF. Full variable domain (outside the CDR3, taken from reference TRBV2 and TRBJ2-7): EPEVTQTPSHQVTQMGQEVILRCVPISNHLYFYWYRQILGQKVEFLVSFYNNEISEKSEIFDDQFSVERPDGSNFTLKIRSTKLEDSAMYFCASRRGSSSYEQYFGPGTRLTVT.

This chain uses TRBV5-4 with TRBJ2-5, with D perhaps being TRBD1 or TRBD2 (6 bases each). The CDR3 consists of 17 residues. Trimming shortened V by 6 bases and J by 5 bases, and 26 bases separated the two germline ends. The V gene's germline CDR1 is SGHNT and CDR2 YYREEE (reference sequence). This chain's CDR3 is CASTPVGGSAPMETQYF. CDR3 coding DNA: TGTGCCAGCACCCCCGTAGGGGGGTCGGCCCCTATGGAGACCCAGTACTTC.

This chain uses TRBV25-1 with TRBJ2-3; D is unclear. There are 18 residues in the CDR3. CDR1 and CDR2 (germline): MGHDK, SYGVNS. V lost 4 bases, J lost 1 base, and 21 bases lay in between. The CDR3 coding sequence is TGTGCCAGCAGTGTAACCGTGCACCAACCAGCTGGCACAGATACGCAGTATTTT. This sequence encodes CASSVTVHQPAGTDTQYF.

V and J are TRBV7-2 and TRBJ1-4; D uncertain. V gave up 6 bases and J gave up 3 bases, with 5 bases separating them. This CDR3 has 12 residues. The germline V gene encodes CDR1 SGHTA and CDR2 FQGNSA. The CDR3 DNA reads TGTGCCAGCAGTCAGCCTAATGAAAAACTGTTTTTT. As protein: CASSQPNEKLFF.

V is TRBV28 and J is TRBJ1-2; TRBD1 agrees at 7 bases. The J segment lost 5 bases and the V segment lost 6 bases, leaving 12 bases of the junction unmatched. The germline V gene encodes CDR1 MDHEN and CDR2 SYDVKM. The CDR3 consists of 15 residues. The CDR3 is CASRSGTAPNYGYTF. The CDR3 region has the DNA TGTGCCAGCAGGTCCGGGACAGCACCAAATTATGGCTACACCTTC.

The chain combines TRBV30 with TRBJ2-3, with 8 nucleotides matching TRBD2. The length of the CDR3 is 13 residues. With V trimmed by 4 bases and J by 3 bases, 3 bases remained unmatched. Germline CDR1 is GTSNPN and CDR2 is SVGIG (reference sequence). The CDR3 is CAWTVAGTDTQYF. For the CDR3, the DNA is TGTGCCTGGACGGTAGCGGGAACAGATACGCAGTATTTT.

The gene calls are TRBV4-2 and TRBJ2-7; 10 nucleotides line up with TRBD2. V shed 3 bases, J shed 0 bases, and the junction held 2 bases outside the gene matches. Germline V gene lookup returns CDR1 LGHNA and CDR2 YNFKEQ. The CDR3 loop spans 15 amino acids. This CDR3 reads CASSHGTSDSYEQYF. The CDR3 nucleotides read TGTGCCAGCAGCCACGGGACTAGCGACTCCTACGAGCAGTACTTC.

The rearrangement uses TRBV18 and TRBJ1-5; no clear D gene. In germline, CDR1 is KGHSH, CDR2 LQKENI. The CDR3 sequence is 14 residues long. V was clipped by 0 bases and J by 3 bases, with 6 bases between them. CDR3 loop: CASSPPSYNQPQHF. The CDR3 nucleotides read TGTGCCAGCTCACCACCGAGTTACAATCAGCCCCAGCATTTT.

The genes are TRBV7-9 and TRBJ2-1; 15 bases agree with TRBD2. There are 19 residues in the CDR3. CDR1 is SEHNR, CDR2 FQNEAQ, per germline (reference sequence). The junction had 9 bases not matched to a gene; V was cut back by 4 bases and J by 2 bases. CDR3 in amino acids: CASSWVPGLAGGAYNEQFF. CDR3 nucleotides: TGTGCCAGCAGCTGGGTCCCCGGACTAGCGGGAGGGGCCTACAATGAGCAGTTCTTC.

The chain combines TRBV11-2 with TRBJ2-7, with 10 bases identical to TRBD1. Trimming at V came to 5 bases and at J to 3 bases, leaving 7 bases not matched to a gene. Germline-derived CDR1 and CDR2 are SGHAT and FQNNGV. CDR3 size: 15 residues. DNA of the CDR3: TGTGCCAGCAGCCAAGGGACAGGGGTTGTCTACGAGCAGTACTTC. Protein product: CASSQGTGVVYEQYF.

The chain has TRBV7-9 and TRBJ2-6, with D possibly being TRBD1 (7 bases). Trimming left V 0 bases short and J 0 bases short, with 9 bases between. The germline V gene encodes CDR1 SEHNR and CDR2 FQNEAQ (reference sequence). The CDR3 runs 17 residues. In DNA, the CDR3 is TGTGCCAGCAGCTTAGCGCGGGACAGCTCTGGGGCCAACGTCCTGACTTTC. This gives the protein CASSLARDSSGANVLTF.

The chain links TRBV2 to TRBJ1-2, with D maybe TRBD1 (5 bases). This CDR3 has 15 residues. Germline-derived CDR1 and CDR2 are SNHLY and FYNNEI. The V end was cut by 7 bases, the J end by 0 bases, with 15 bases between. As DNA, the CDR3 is TGTGCCAGCAAGTTTGGGGACGGAGCTAACTATGGCTACACCTTC. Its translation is CASKFGDGANYGYTF.